The source of this TCR beta chain is a study of blood T cell repertoires in COVID-19. TCRdb keeps only in-frame clones here, not all; method: immunoSEQ multiplex PCR. The repertoire holds 240,000 or so clones, with around 90% as singletons. This study enrolled people aged about 18 to 90 from about two dozen US geographic areas. Trimming stripped 5 bases from V and 6 bases from J, with 22 bases between. The germline gives CDR1 SGHRS, CDR2 YFSETQ. The CDR3 spans 16 residues. The sequencing input was PBMCs or T cells enriched from blood (not recorded which). The clonotype comes from a man in his fifties or sixties who had been exposed to COVID-19. This chain joins TRBV5-1 and TRBJ2-3, with a tentative D call TRBD1 (6 bases). CDR3 sequence (DNA): TGCGCCAGCAGGACTACCGGGACAAACTTGCTGGATACGCAGTATTTT. Translating gives CASRTTGTNLLDTQYF.